This passage covers 5 T cell receptor beta chains from one sample sequenced in a study of PD-1 blockade in classical Hodgkin lymphoma. With no exception, relapse followed autologous stem cell transplantation in all patients, and brentuximab vedotin exposure varied. TCRdb's copy holds only in-frame clones and misses some; the assay was immunoSEQ multiplex PCR. This table has about 150,000 clones, just under 80% appearing once. The material was peripheral blood mononuclear cells (PBMCs), obtained before the second cycle of nivolumab. The receptor set was obtained from a human donor with classical Hodgkin lymphoma.

This chain's CDR3 is CASSWDRNTEAFF. The CDR3 DNA is TGTGCCAGCAGCTGGGACAGGAACACTGAAGCTTTCTTT. The chain joins TRBV5-8 to TRBJ1-1, with 7 bases matching TRBD1. Germline-derived CDR1 and CDR2 are SGHTS and YDEGEE. V shed 3 bases and J 1 base; nucleotides not matched to a gene: 0. This CDR3 region has 13 residues. Full variable domain (outside the CDR3, taken from reference TRBV5-8 and TRBJ1-1): EAGVTQSPTHLIKTRGQQATLRCSPISGHTSVYWYQQALGLGLQFLLWYDEGEERNRGNFPPRFSGRQFPNYSSELNVNALELEDSALYLCASSWDRNTEAFFGQGTRLTVV.

This clone has more than one count but fewer than ten. J is TRBJ2-1 and V is TRBV7-9; 15 bases align to TRBD2. After removal of 5 bases from V and 0 bases from J, the junction contained 8 bases not matched to a gene. The CDR3 sequence is 19 residues long. Germline values: CDR1 SEHNR, CDR2 FQNEAQ (reference sequence). The CDR3 bases are TGTGCCAGCAGCCCAATGGGACTAGCGGGGGGCGTCTCCTACAATGAGCAGTTCTTC. Protein sequence: CASSPMGLAGGVSYNEQFF.

The chain employs TRBV28 and TRBJ1-4; D is ambiguous. The ends were cut back, 2 bases at V and 0 bases at J, with 10 bases in the middle. The CDR3 runs 16 residues. Looked up from germline, CDR1 is MDHEN and CDR2 is SYDVKM. CDR3 sequence reads: CASSLKGYATNEKLFF. The CDR3 nucleotides read TGTGCCAGCAGTTTAAAGGGATATGCAACTAATGAAAAACTGTTTTTT.

This clone was found once. The J gene is TRBJ2-7, the V gene TRBV7-3; TRBD2 is a possible D gene (6 bases). The CDR3 covers 12 residues. The V gene lost 5 bases and the J gene lost 5 bases, with 10 bases spanning the gap. Germline V gives CDR1 SGHTA, CDR2 FQGTGA. CDR3 protein: CASSLPGDEQYF. For the CDR3, the DNA is TGTGCCAGCAGCCTCCCGGGGGACGAGCAGTACTTC. The whole variable domain, filled in from reference TRBV7-3 and TRBJ2-7, reads GAGVSQTPSNKVTEKGKYVELRCDPISGHTALYWYRQSLGQGPEFLIYFQGTGAADDSGLPNDRFFAVRPEGSVSTLKIQRTERGDSAVYLCASSLPGDEQYFGPGTRLTVT.

The chain joins TRBV6-5 to TRBJ2-1; D gene uncertain. The germline V and J ends were trimmed by 8 bases and 4 bases, with 9 bases remaining between them. Germline CDR1 reads MNHEY; CDR2 reads SVGAGI. This CDR3 contains 12 residues. In DNA, the CDR3 is TGTGCCAGCGCCCTGGGGTACAATGAGCAGTTCTTC. Its protein product is CASALGYNEQFF.